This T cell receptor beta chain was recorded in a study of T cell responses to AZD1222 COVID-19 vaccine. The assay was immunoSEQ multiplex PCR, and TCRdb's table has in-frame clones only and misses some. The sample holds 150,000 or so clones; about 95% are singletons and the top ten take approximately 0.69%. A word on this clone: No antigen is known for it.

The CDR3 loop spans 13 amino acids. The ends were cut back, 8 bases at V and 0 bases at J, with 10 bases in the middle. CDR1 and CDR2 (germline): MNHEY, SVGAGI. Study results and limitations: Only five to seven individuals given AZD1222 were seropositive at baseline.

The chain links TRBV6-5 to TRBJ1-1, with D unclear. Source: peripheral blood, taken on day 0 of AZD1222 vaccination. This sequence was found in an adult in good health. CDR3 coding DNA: TGTGCCAGCGAATCCCTGATGAACACTGAAGCTTTCTTT. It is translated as CASESLMNTEAFF.